This section outlines one T cell receptor (beta chain) sequence together with its context. Its antigen remains unknown. The germline V and J ends were trimmed by 0 bases and 2 bases, with 9 bases remaining between them. The CDR3 length is 15 residues. Germline V gene sequence: CDR1 SGHRS, CDR2 YFSETQ. This entry belongs to a study of T cell responses to AZD1222 COVID-19 vaccine. Whole-study findings and limits: Spike-wide coverage was observed for vaccine-associated CD4 TCRs, with dominant responses at 160-218 and 743-854. Epitopes outside B.1.351 and B.1.1.7 mutated regions reportedly drew nearly half of spike TCRs.

Profiled with immunoSEQ multiplex PCR; TCRdb holds only in-frame clones, not every one. Among some 99,000 clones listed, approximately 91% were seen once. The material sequenced was peripheral blood, taken 28 days after the second AZD1222 dose. The clonotype was recovered from an adult who received the AZD1222 COVID-19 vaccine. This chain links TRBV5-1 with TRBJ1-3; D is ambiguous. The CDR3 nucleotides are TGCGCCAGCAGCTTGGTGGAGAACCCTGGAAACACCATATATTTT. Translated, it gives CASSLVENPGNTIYF. Supplemented by reference TRBV5-1 and TRBJ1-3, the full variable domain reads KAGVTQTPRYLIKTRGQQVTLSCSPISGHRSVSWYQQTPGQGLQFLFEYFSETQRNKGNFPGRFSGRQFSNSRSEMNVSTLELGDSALYLCASSLVENPGNTIYFGEGSWLTVV.